One sample yielded the 26 T cell receptor beta chains listed below, sequenced in a study of blood T cell repertoires in COVID-19. Sequencing was performed with immunoSEQ multiplex PCR; in TCRdb, only in-frame clones are kept and a portion is missing. This sample has around 180,000 clones, with approximately 80% found just once. Sequencing was carried out using peripheral blood. Every receptor here comes from an elderly woman with COVID-19, enrolled during active disease.

The chain combines TRBV3-1 (or the pseudogene TRBV3-2) with TRBJ2-1; D remains unclear. The CDR3 has 12 residues. Germline V lookup: CDR1 LGHDT, CDR2 YNNKEL (reference sequence). Trimming shortened V by 6 bases and J by 5 bases, and 8 bases separated the two germline ends. CDR3 in amino acids: CASSTADNEQFF. The DNA of the CDR3 is TGTGCCAGCAGTACGGCGGACAATGAGCAGTTCTTC.

In its sample, this clone was seen once. The chain uses TRBV5-8 and TRBJ2-5; weak D call: TRBD2 (6 bases). Trimming shortened V by 3 bases and J by 1 base, and 16 bases separated the two germline ends. The germline V gene has CDR1 SGHTS and CDR2 YDEGEE. CDR3 size: 16 residues. This chain's CDR3 is CASSSRLAGIQETQYF. CDR3 coding DNA: TGTGCCAGCAGCTCTCGATTGGCGGGGATCCAAGAGACCCAGTACTTC.

The rearrangement joins TRBV4-3 to TRBJ1-1; no clear D. Between the trimmed V and J ends, which lost 3 bases and 1 base, there was a span of 15 bases. Germline CDR1 is LGHNA and CDR2 is YSLEER. The CDR3 has 16 residues. As DNA, the CDR3 is TGCGCCAGCAGCCAGGAAAGGTCCAGACAGAACACTGAAGCTTTCTTT. Encoded protein: CASSQERSRQNTEAFF.

The rearrangement links TRBV7-2 to TRBJ1-2, with D possibly being TRBD1 (6 bases). This CDR3 is 12 amino acids long. The V and J ends lost 8 bases and 4 bases respectively, with 11 bases between them. CDR1 is SGHTA, CDR2 FQGNSA, per germline. The CDR3 nucleotides read TGTGCCAGCCGAAAGGGGGTCTATGGCTACACCTTC. Protein product: CASRKGVYGYTF.

The V call is TRBV5-1, the J call TRBJ2-5; 11 bases line up with TRBD2. The ends lost 0 bases at V and 9 bases at J; junction bases unmatched: 10. The CDR3 loop spans 16 amino acids. CDR1 is SGHRS and CDR2 is YFSETQ in the germline V gene. CDR3 in amino acids: CASSLGTSGPLGAQYF. The DNA of the CDR3 is TGCGCCAGCAGCTTGGGGACTAGCGGGCCTCTCGGGGCCCAGTACTTC.

CDR3 loop: CAISGPLAGGGEQYF. The CDR3 DNA reads TGTGCCATCAGTGGGCCTCTAGCGGGAGGTGGCGAGCAGTACTTC. This chain links TRBV10-3 with TRBJ2-7; 11 nucleotides match TRBD2. The CDR3 totals 15 residues. Looked up from germline, CDR1 is ENHRY and CDR2 is SYGVKD. The trim removed 4 bases at V and 6 bases at J, leaving 8 bases unmatched.

This clone was counted between two and nine times. The chain couples TRBV7-9 to TRBJ1-2; TRBD1 matches at 7 bases. CDR3 length: 14 residues. Trimming at V came to 2 bases and at J to 5 bases, leaving 5 bases not matched to a gene. Germline V lookup: CDR1 SEHNR, CDR2 FQNEAQ (reference sequence). The CDR3 nucleotides read TGTGCCAGCAGCTTAACAGGGGTATTTTATGGCTACACCTTC. Translation: CASSLTGVFYGYTF. The full variable domain, its missing parts supplied by reference TRBV7-9 and TRBJ1-2, is DTGVSQNPRHKITKRGQNVTFRCDPISEHNRLYWYRQTLGQGPEFLTYFQNEAQLEKSRLLSDRFSAERPKGSFSTLEIQRTEQGDSAMYLCASSLTGVFYGYTFGSGTRLTVV.

V and J are TRBV28 and TRBJ2-7; TRBD2 might be the D (6 bases). CDR1 MDHEN and CDR2 SYDVKM come from the germline V gene. The V gene lost 6 bases and the J gene lost 0 bases, with 21 bases spanning the gap. There are 17 residues in the CDR3. The CDR3 coding sequence is TGTGCCAGCAGCAATGGAGGCGGAGGGAGATCCTCCTACGAGCAGTACTTC. It translates to CASSNGGGGRSSYEQYF.

The chain carries TRBV15 and TRBJ1-3, with unresolved D. Trimming stripped 0 bases from V and 0 bases from J, with 12 bases between. CDR1 LNHNV and CDR2 YYDKDF come from the germline V gene (reference sequence). The CDR3 runs to 17 residues. The CDR3 is CATSRDLRVVSGNTIYF. CDR3 nucleotide sequence: TGTGCCACCAGCAGAGATTTACGGGTTGTCTCTGGAAACACCATATATTTT.

The chain is built from TRBV6-2 or TRBV6-3 and TRBJ2-7; 10 nucleotides agree with TRBD1. The germline gives CDR1 MNHEY, CDR2 SVGEGT. V shed 6 bases and J 1 base; nucleotides not matched to a gene: 3. There are 14 residues in the CDR3. CDR3 loop: CASSGTGESYEQYF. The DNA for the CDR3 is TGTGCCAGCAGCGGGACAGGGGAATCCTACGAGCAGTACTTC.

V gene TRBV7-2 combines with J gene TRBJ2-1, with D unclear. Looked up from germline, CDR1 is SGHTA and CDR2 is FQGNSA. V gave up 2 bases and J gave up 6 bases, with 11 bases separating them. This CDR3 contains 14 residues. The DNA for the CDR3 is TGTGCCAGCAGCTTATTGATGAGGATCAATGAGCAGTTCTTC. Translated: CASSLLMRINEQFF.

The DNA for the CDR3 is TGTGCCAGCAGGGCGATTAGCGGGAGGACCTACAATGAGCAGTTCTTC. Encoded protein: CASRAISGRTYNEQFF. The J gene is TRBJ2-1, the V gene TRBV27, with TRBD2 matching 10 bases. Germline loops: CDR1 MNHEY, CDR2 SMNVEV (reference sequence). This CDR3 is 16 amino acids long. Trimming at V came to 6 bases and at J to 2 bases, leaving 7 bases not matched to a gene.

This chain connects TRBV7-9 to TRBJ2-2; D is undetermined. Germline CDR1 reads SEHNR; CDR2 reads FQNEAQ (reference sequence). CDR3 size: 12 residues. V was cut by 7 bases and J by 5 bases, with 8 bases left in between. CDR3 loop: CASTPSTGELFF. The CDR3, as DNA: TGTGCCAGCACGCCCTCGACCGGGGAGCTGTTTTTT.

This chain connects TRBV27 to TRBJ2-1; 12 bases match TRBD2. Germline V gene lookup returns CDR1 MNHEY and CDR2 SMNVEV (reference sequence). The V segment lost 6 bases and the J segment 0 bases; nucleotides outside the gene matches: 3. This CDR3 region has 16 residues. CDR3: CASSPTSGSSYNEQFF. The CDR3 bases are TGTGCCAGCAGCCCGACTAGCGGGAGCTCCTACAATGAGCAGTTCTTC.

V usage is TRBV2 and J usage is TRBJ2-4, with D possibly TRBD2 on 5 matching bases. Trimming removed 5 bases at V and 0 bases at J, with 11 bases between. CDR1 is SNHLY and CDR2 is FYNNEI in the germline V gene. This CDR3 is 15 amino acids long. The CDR3 loop is CASSWDGLAKNIQYF. The CDR3 DNA sequence: TGTGCCAGCAGTTGGGATGGACTAGCCAAAAACATTCAGTACTTC. Together with reference TRBV2 and TRBJ2-4, the CDR3 gives the full variable domain: EPEVTQTPSHQVTQMGQEVILRCVPISNHLYFYWYRQILGQKVEFLVSFYNNEISEKSEIFDDQFSVERPDGSNFTLKIRSTKLEDSAMYFCASSWDGLAKNIQYFGAGTRLSVL.

This rearrangement joins TRBV13 to TRBJ2-7; D is perhaps TRBD2 (5 bases). CDR1 is PRHDT, CDR2 FYEKMQ, per germline (reference sequence). V was clipped by 2 bases and J by 5 bases, with 19 bases between them. The CDR3 totals 16 residues. The CDR3 bases are TGTGCCAGCAGCTTATGGGGTCCCGGGGTTGGAAACGAGCAGTACTTC. Residues: CASSLWGPGVGNEQYF.

The sample holds one count of this clone. Written as DNA, the CDR3 is TGTGCCAGCAGTCCCCCAGCTAGTGTCTACGAGCAGTACTTC. This sequence encodes CASSPPASVYEQYF. The chain joins TRBV6-6 to TRBJ2-7; D call uncertain. Germline CDR1 MNHNY, CDR2 SVGAGI (reference sequence). The CDR3 covers 14 residues. Deletions cut 5 bases from V and 3 bases from J, with 14 bases between.

The chain links TRBV6-6 to TRBJ2-1; D may be TRBD1 (7 bases). V was clipped by 10 bases and J by 3 bases, with 16 bases between them. The CDR3 is 14 amino acids. CDR1 is MNHNY, CDR2 SVGAGI, per germline (reference sequence). CDR3 DNA sequence: TGTGCCACCACGGAGGGGGCGGACTACAATGAGCAGTTCTTC. Encoded protein: CATTEGADYNEQFF.

This clone has only one observation. V is TRBV2 and J is TRBJ1-6; D remains unclear. Trimming removed 3 bases from V and 13 bases from J, with 13 bases in between. The CDR3 loop spans 13 amino acids. Germline V lookup: CDR1 SNHLY, CDR2 FYNNEI. DNA of the CDR3: TGTGCCAGCAGTGACTCGTTATTGACTCCCCTCCACTTT. Translating gives CASSDSLLTPLHF.

This rearrangement joins TRBV5-1 to TRBJ2-5; 9 positions match TRBD1. The germline CDR1 and CDR2 sequences are SGHRS and YFSETQ. Trimming took 3 bases from V and 5 from J; bases not matched to a gene: 14. The CDR3 totals 17 residues. The CDR3 spells CASSSGTQGARRETQYF. For the CDR3, the DNA is TGCGCCAGCAGCTCTGGGACACAGGGGGCGCGGAGGGAGACCCAGTACTTC.

Here the CDR3 reads CASSLGQGRREAFF. For the CDR3, the DNA is TGCGCCAGCAGCTTGGGACAGGGGAGGAGGGAAGCTTTCTTT. The chain joins TRBV5-1 to TRBJ1-1; 8 bases map to TRBD1. This CDR3 has 14 amino acids. The trim removed 0 bases at V and 8 bases at J, leaving 6 bases unmatched. Looked up from germline, CDR1 is SGHRS and CDR2 is YFSETQ.

Note on this clone: The junction and the germline gene differ at one end; a read error may be behind it. The chain couples TRBV28 to TRBJ1-3, with a weak D call TRBD1 (6 bases). The CDR3 covers 14 residues. CDR1 MDHEN and CDR2 SYDVKM come from the germline V gene. The CDR3 sequence: CASSFPSTGTPGDF. The DNA for the CDR3 is TGTGCCAGCAGTTTCCCATCGACGGGGACACCCGGGGATTTT.

The chain is built from TRBV7-9 and TRBJ2-5; D is perhaps TRBD1 (7 bases). With 5 bases removed from V and 5 bases from J, the gap between germline ends came to 21 bases. The CDR3 has 16 residues. Germline V CDR1 and CDR2: SEHNR, FQNEAQ (reference sequence). This CDR3 reads CASSPGGTAGGETQYF. CDR3 coding DNA: TGTGCCAGCAGCCCGGGCGGGACAGCGGGCGGGGAGACCCAGTACTTC.

This clone was picked up a small number of times. V and J are TRBV4-3 and TRBJ1-3, with unresolved D. Germline lookup yields CDR1 LGHNA and CDR2 YSLEER. Trimming took off 0 bases at V and 8 bases at J, with 14 bases between the two ends. This CDR3 is built from 15 residues. The CDR3 sequence: CASSQEWTSGDTIYF. The CDR3, as DNA: TGCGCCAGCAGCCAAGAGTGGACGTCCGGGGACACCATATATTTT.

The chain has TRBV28 and TRBJ1-2, with TRBD1 matching over 7 bases. Germline V lookup: CDR1 MDHEN, CDR2 SYDVKM. V trimming: 2 bases; J trimming: 6 bases; junction bases outside the gene matches: 3. This CDR3 comprises 13 residues. CDR3 protein: CASSLDRVDGYTF. The CDR3 DNA follows: TGTGCCAGCAGTTTAGACAGGGTGGATGGCTACACCTTC.

The J gene is TRBJ1-4, the V gene TRBV10-3, with TRBD1 matching over 8 bases. The CDR3 contains 17 residues. CDR1 is ENHRY, CDR2 SYGVKD, per germline. The trim removed 3 bases at V and 0 bases at J, leaving 6 bases unmatched. CDR3 region: CAISERGQAATNEKLFF. The CDR3 bases are TGTGCCATCAGTGAAAGGGGACAGGCCGCAACTAATGAAAAACTGTTTTTT.